Sequencing of this T cell receptor (beta chain) was carried out in a study of blood T cells in healthy people across ages. Alongside a J-beta primer mix, a sample-barcoded 5' primer served in a second PCR lasting about 6 to 12 cycles. TCRdb called the 5' RACE reads again in MiXCR, with one record for every CDR3 protein. The table lists about 1.1 million distinct CDR3 sequences, under 40% of them singletons. With 4 bases removed from V and 9 bases from J, the gap between germline ends came to 22 bases. The CDR3 consists of 16 residues. Germline CDR1 is SGHTA and CDR2 is FQGNSA. Sample: blood. The rearrangement uses TRBV7-2 and TRBJ1-5; D perhaps matches TRBD1 (6 bases). The TCR sequence derives from a man younger than 35 in good health. The DNA of the CDR3 is TGTGCCAGCAGCTCAATCGAGGACAGTCCTTTATCGCCCCAGCATTTT. Translating gives CASSSIEDSPLSPQHF.